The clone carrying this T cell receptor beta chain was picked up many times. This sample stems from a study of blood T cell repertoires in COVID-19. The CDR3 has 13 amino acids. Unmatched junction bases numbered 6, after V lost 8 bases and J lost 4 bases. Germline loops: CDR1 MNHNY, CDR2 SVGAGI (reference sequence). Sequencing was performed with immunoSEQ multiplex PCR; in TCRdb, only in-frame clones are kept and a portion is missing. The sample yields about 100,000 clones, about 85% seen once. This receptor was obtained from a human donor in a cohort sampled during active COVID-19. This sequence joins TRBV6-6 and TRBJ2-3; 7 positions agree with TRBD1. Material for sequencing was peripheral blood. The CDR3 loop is CASGQVTADTQYF. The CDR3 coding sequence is TGTGCCAGCGGACAGGTCACGGCAGATACGCAGTATTTT.